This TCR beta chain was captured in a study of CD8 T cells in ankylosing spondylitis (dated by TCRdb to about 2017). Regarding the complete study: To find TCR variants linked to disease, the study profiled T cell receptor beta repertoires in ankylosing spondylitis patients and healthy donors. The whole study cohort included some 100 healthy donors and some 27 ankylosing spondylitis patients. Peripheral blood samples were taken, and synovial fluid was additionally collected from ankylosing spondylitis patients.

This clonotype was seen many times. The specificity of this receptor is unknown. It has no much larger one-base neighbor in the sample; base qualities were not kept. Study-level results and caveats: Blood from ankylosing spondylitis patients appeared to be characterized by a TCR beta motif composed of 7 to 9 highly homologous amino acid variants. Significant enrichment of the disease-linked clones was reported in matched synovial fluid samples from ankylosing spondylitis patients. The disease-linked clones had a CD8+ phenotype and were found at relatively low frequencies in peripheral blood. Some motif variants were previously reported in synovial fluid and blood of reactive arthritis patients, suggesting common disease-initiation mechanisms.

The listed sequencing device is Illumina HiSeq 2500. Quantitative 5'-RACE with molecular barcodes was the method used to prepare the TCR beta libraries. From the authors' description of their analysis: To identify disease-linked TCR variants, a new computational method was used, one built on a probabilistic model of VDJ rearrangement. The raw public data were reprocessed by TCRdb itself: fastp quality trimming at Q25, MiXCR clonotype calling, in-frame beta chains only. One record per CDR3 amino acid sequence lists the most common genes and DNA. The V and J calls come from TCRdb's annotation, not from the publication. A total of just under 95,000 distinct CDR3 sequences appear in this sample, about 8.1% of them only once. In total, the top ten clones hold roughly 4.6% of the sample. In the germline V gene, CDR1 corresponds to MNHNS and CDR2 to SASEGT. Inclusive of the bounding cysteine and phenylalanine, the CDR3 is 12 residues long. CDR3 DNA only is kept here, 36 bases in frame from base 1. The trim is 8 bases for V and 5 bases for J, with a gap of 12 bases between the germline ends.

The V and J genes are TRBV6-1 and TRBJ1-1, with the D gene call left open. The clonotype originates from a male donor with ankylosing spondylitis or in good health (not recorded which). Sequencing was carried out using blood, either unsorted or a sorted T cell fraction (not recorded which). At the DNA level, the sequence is TGTGCCAGCTCGTTTAGTGGTACTGAAGCTTTCTTT. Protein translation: CASSFSGTEAFF.